This entry features one TCR beta chain sequence. This sample is drawn from a study of blood T cell repertoires in COVID-19. As for the study in general: PBMCs, B-cell-depleted T cells, or T cells were the source of the cDNA or gDNA that made up the material.

There are 9 residues in the CDR3. The V end lost 5 bases, the J end lost 11 bases, and 6 bases lay between the germline ends. Germline V lookup: CDR1 SNHLY, CDR2 FYNNEI. The method was immunoSEQ multiplex PCR; TCRdb's version includes in-frame clones alone and lacks a portion of them. The sample holds about 220,000 clones, around four fifths seen once. Residents of about two dozen US areas, aged roughly 18 to 89 years, made up the participants. Participant reports of clinical history set cohort assignment. The sequenced sample consisted of PBMCs or T cells enriched from blood (not recorded which). This clonotype was sampled from a woman aged 45-65 years who had been exposed to COVID-19. J is TRBJ1-1 and V is TRBV2; unclear D gene. CDR3 region: CASSPRAFF. DNA of the CDR3: TGTGCCAGCAGTCCTAGGGCTTTCTTT.